The present TCR beta chain was sequenced within a study of blood T cell repertoires in COVID-19. From germline, CDR1 is SEHNR and CDR2 FQNEAQ (reference sequence). The CDR3 runs to 16 residues. Losses at the gene ends were 7 bases for V and 0 bases for J; bases not matched to a gene: 9. TCRdb's copy holds only in-frame clones and misses some; the assay was immunoSEQ multiplex PCR. The sample has over 250,000 clones, approximately 86% seen once. This clone occurred a few times. Before being deemed recovered, Cohort 3 donors had two negative PCRs, clearance, or symptom resolution. Material: PBMCs or T cells enriched from blood (not recorded which). The V gene is TRBV7-9, the J gene TRBJ1-3; 7 bases line up with TRBD1. This TCR derives from a woman aged 18-29 years who had recovered from COVID-19. The CDR3 is CASTWDSLVSGNTIYF. The DNA of the CDR3 is TGTGCCAGCACCTGGGACAGCCTAGTCTCTGGAAACACCATATATTTT.